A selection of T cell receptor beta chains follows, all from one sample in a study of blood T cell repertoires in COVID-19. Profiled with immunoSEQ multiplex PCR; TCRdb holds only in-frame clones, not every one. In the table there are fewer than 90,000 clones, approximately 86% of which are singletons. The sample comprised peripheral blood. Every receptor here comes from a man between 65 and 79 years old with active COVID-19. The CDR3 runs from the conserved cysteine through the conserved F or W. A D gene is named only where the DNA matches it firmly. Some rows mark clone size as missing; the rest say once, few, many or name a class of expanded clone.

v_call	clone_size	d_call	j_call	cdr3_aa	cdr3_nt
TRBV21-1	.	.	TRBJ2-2	CASTPQGAGTGELFF	TGTGCCAGCACCCCACAGGGGGCGGGCACCGGGGAGCTGTTTTTT
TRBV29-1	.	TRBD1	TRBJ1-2	CSVAGTGDWYTF	TGCAGCGTTGCCGGGACAGGGGACTGGTACACCTTC
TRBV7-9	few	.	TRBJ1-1	CASRGGATPNGAFF	TGTGCCAGCCGAGGGGGGGCTACCCCTAATGGAGCTTTCTTT
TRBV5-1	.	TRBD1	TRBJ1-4	CASSLDATGANEKLFF	TGCGCCAGCAGCTTGGACGCGACAGGGGCGAATGAAAAACTGTTTTTT
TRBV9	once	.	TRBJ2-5	CASSAQSGVQETQYF	TGTGCCAGCAGCGCCCAATCGGGGGTCCAAGAGACCCAGTACTTC
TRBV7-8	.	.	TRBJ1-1	CASTRDLNTEAFF	TGTGCCAGCACCCGGGACTTGAACACTGAAGCTTTCTTT
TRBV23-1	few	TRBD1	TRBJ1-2	CASSQVLTGSYGYTF	TGCGCCAGCAGTCAAGTCCTGACAGGGTCCTATGGCTACACCTTC
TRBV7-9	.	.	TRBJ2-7	CASSPPVSPEQYF	TGTGCCAGCAGCCCCCCTGTGTCCCCCGAGCAGTACTTC
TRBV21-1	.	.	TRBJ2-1	CASSKGRAGDNEQFF	TGTGCCAGCAGCAAAGGGCGTGCAGGGGACAATGAGCAGTTCTTC
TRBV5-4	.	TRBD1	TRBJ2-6	CASSDGQVGANVLTF	TGTGCCAGCAGTGACGGACAGGTTGGGGCCAACGTCCTGACTTTC
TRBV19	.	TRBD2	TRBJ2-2	CASSDGLAGGPNTGELFF	TGTGCCAGTAGCGATGGACTAGCGGGAGGGCCGAACACCGGGGAGCTGTTTTTT
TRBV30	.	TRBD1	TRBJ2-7	CAWGRGPYF	TGTGCCTGGGGCAGGGGGCCGTACTTC
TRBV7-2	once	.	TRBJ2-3	CASSLGGHNTDTQYF	TGTGCCAGCAGCTTAGGCGGGCACAACACAGATACGCAGTATTTT
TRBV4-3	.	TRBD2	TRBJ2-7	CASSRGGSYEQYF	TGCGCCAGCAGCCGCGGGGGGTCCTACGAGCAGTACTTC
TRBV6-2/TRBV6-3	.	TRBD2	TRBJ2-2	CASTPRRGGAGELFF	TGTGCCAGCACCCCCCGTCGGGGGGGGGCCGGGGAGCTGTTTTTT
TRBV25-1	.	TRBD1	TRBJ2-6	CASPGQGASGANVLTF	TGTGCCAGCCCGGGACAGGGGGCCTCTGGGGCCAACGTCCTGACTTTC
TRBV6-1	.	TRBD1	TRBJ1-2	CASSEWGQGANYGYTF	TGTGCCAGCAGTGAATGGGGGCAGGGGGCTAACTATGGCTACACCTTC
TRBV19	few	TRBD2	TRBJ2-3	CASKRVAGGEDTQYF	TGTGCCAGTAAGAGGGTAGCGGGAGGGGAGGATACGCAGTATTTT
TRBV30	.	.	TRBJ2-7	CAWSGAPGEQYF	TGTGCCTGGAGTGGGGCCCCGGGGGAGCAGTACTTC
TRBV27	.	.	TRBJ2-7	CASSLVSHYEQYF	TGTGCCAGCAGTTTAGTTTCCCACTACGAGCAGTACTTC
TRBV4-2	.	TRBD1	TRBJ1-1	CASSLWDREGYTEAFF	TGTGCCAGCAGCCTATGGGACAGGGAGGGGTACACTGAAGCTTTCTTT
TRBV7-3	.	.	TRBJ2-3	CASSPVGSADTQYF	TGTGCCAGCAGCCCAGTGGGGAGTGCAGATACGCAGTATTTT
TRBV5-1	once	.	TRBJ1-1	CASSVQRGNTEAFF	TGCGCCAGCAGCGTGCAAAGGGGGAACACTGAAGCTTTCTTT
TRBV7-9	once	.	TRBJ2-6	CASSLGGRASGANVLTF	TGTGCCAGCAGCTTAGGGGGCAGGGCCTCTGGGGCCAACGTCCTGACTTTC
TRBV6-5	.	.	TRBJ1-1	CASSYLGQEAFF	TGTGCCAGCAGTTACCTAGGACAGGAAGCTTTCTTT
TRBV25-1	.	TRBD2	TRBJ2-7	CASSPPPGGDPYEQYF	TGTGCCAGCAGTCCCCCTCCGGGAGGGGATCCCTACGAGCAGTACTTC
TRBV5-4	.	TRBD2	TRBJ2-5	CASSRGLAGVEETQYF	TGTGCCAGCAGCCGGGGCCTAGCGGGAGTGGAAGAGACCCAGTACTTC
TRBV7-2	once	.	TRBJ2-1	CASSPTRGLGGEQFF	TGTGCCAGCAGCCCAACAAGGGGGCTGGGGGGTGAGCAGTTCTTC
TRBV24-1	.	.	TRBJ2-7	CATSDGGALTYEQYF	TGTGCCACCAGTGATGGTGGGGCCCTCACCTACGAGCAGTACTTC
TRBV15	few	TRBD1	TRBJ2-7	CATSTLGQGGAYEQYF	TGTGCCACCAGCACGCTCGGACAGGGGGGCGCCTACGAGCAGTACTTC
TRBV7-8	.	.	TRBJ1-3	CASSLAPTGNSGNTIYF	TGTGCCAGCAGCTTGGCCCCGACGGGGAACTCTGGAAACACCATATATTTT
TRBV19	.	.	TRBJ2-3	CASSPPRTDTDTQYF	TGTGCCAGTAGTCCCCCCCGGACAGACACAGATACGCAGTATTTT
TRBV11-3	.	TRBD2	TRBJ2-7	CASSPGLAGGHEQYF	TGTGCCAGCAGCCCGGGACTAGCGGGTGGGCACGAGCAGTACTTC
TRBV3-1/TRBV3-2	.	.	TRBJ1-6	CASSQGGDGSPLHF	TGTGCCAGCAGCCAAGGCGGCGACGGTTCACCCCTCCACTTT
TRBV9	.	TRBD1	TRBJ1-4	CASSVAEGQGRPEKLFF	TGTGCCAGCAGCGTAGCAGAAGGACAGGGGAGGCCTGAAAAACTGTTTTTT
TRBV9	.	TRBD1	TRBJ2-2	CASSQMTGGGTGELFF	TGTGCCAGCAGCCAAATGACAGGGGGCGGCACCGGGGAGCTGTTTTTT
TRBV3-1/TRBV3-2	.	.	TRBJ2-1	CASSQRSVSGEQFF	TGTGCCAGCAGCCAACGGTCTGTTTCGGGTGAGCAGTTCTTC